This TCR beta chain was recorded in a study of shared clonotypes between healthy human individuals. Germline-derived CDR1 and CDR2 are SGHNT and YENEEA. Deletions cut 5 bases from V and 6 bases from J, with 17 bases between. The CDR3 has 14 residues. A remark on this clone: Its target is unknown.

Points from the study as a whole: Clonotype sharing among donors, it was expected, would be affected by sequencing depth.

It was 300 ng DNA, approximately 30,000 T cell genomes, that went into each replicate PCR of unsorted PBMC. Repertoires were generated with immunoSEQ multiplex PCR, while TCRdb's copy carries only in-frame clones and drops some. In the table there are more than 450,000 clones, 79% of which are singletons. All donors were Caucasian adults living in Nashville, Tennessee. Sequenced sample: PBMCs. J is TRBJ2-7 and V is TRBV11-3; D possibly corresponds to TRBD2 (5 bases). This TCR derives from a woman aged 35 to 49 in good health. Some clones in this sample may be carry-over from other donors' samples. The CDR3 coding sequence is TGTGCCAGCAGCCCCCTCGCGGGTAGTTCCGAGCAGTACTTC. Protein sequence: CASSPLAGSSEQYF.